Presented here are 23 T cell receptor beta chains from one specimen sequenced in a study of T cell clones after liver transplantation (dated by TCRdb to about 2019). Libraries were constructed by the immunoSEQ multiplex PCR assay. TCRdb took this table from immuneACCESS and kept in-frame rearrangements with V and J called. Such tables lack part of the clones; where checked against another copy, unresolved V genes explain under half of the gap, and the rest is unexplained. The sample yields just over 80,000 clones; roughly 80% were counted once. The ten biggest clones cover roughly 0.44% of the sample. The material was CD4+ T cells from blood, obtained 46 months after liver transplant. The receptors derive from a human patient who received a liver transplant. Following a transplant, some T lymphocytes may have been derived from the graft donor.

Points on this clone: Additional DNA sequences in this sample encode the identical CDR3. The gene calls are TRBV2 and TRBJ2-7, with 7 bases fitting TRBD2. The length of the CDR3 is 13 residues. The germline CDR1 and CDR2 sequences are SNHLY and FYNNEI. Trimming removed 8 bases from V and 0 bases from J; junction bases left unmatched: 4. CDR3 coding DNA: TGTGCCAGCGTCGGGGGGAGCTCCTACGAGCAGTACTTC. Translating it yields CASVGGSSYEQYF.

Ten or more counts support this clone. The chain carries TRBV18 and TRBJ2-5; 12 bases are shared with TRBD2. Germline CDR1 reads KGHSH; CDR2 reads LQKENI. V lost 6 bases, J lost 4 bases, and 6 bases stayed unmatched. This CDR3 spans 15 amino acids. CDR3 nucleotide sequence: TGTGCCAGCTCGCCGGGACTAGCGGGTGTAGAGACCCAGTACTTC. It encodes CASSPGLAGVETQYF.

The CDR3 loop reads CASTWLAGAGELFF. The CDR3 DNA reads as TGTGCCAGCACATGGCTAGCGGGAGCCGGGGAGCTGTTTTTT. The chain has TRBV2 and TRBJ2-2; 10 bases are a match to TRBD2. Germline CDR1 is SNHLY and CDR2 is FYNNEI. The V gene end was trimmed by 7 bases and the J gene end by 6 bases; junction bases not matched to a gene: 5. The CDR3 loop spans 14 amino acids. Looking up the rest from reference TRBV2 and TRBJ2-2 gives the full variable domain: EPEVTQTPSHQVTQMGQEVILRCVPISNHLYFYWYRQILGQKVEFLVSFYNNEISEKSEIFDDQFSVERPDGSNFTLKIRSTKLEDSAMYFCASTWLAGAGELFFGEGSRLTVL.

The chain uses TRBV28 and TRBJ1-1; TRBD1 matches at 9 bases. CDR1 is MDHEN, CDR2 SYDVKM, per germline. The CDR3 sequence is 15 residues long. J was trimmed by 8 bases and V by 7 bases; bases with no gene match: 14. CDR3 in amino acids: CASTTPGTGTLEAFF. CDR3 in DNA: TGTGCCAGCACCACCCCGGGGACAGGGACCCTGGAAGCTTTCTTT. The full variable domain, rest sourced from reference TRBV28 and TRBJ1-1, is DVKVTQSSRYLVKRTGEKVFLECVQDMDHENMFWYRQDPGLGLRLIYFSYDVKMKEKGDIPEGYSVSREKKERFSLILESASTNQTSMYLCASTTPGTGTLEAFFGQGTRLTVV.

CDR3: CASSWRTGSEQYF. CDR3 DNA sequence: TGTGCCAGCAGTTGGAGAACAGGCTCCGAGCAGTACTTC. The J gene is TRBJ2-7, the V gene TRBV6-6; D is possibly TRBD1 (5 bases). The CDR3 has 13 residues. The germline CDR1 and CDR2 sequences are MNHNY and SVGAGI (reference sequence). Trimming shortened V by 4 bases and J by 6 bases, and 13 bases separated the two germline ends.

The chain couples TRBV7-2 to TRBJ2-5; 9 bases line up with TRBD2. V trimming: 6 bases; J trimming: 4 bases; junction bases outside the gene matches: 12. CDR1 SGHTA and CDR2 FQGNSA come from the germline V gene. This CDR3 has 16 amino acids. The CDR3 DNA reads TGTGCCAGCAGGCCAGATAGCGGGAGTGGGGGAGAGACCCAGTACTTC. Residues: CASRPDSGSGGETQYF.

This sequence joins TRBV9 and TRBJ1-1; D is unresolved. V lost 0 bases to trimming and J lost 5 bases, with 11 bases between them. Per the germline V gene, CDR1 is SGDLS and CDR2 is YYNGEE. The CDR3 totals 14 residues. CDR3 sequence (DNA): TGTGCCAGCAGCGTAGACCCGGGAGGGACTGAAGCTTTCTTT. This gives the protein CASSVDPGGTEAFF.

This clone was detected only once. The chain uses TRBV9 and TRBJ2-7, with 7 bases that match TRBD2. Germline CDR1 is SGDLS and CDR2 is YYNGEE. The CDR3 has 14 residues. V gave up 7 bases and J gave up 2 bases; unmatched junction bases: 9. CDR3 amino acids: CASSVAGPPYEQYF. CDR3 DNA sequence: TGTGCCAGCTCTGTAGCGGGTCCTCCCTACGAGCAGTACTTC.

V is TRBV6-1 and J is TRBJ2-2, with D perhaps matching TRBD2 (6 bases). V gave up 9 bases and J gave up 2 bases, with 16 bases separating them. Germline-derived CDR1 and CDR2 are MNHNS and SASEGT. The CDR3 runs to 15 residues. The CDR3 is CASRYWTTNTGELFF. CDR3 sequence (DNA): TGTGCCAGTCGCTATTGGACTACTAACACCGGGGAGCTGTTTTTT.

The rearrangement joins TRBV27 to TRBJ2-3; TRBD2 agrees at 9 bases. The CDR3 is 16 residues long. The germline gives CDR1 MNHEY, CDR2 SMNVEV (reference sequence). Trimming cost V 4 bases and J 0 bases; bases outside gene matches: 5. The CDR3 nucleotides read TGTGCCAGCAGTTCTTTCCTAGCGGGGAGCACAGATACGCAGTATTTT. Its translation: CASSSFLAGSTDTQYF.

The DNA for the CDR3 is TGTGCCAGCTCACCGACAGAAAATCAGCCCCAGCATTTT. Its translation is CASSPTENQPQHF. The chain employs TRBV18 and TRBJ1-5, with TRBD1 as a possible D gene (5 bases). The CDR3 loop spans 13 amino acids. V was pared by 3 bases and J by 4 bases, with 7 bases between. Per the germline V gene, CDR1 is KGHSH and CDR2 is LQKENI.

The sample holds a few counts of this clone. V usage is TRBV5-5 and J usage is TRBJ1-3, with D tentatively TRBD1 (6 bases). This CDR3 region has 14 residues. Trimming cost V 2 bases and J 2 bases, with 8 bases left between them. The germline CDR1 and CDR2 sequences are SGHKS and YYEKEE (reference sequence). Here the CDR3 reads CASSFKGAGNTIYF. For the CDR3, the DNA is TGTGCCAGCAGCTTCAAGGGGGCTGGAAACACCATATATTTT.

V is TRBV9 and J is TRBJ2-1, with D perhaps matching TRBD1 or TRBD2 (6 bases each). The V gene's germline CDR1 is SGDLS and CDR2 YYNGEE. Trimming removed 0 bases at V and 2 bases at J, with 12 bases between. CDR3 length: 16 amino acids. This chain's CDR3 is CASSVAGEGAYNEQFF. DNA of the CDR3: TGTGCCAGCAGCGTAGCGGGAGAGGGGGCCTACAATGAGCAGTTCTTC.

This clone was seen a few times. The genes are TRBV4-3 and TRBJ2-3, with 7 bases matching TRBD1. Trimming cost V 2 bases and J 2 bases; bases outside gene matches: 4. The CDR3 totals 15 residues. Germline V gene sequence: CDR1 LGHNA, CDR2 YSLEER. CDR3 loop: CASSQRTGDTDTQYF. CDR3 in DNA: TGCGCCAGCAGCCAACGTACAGGGGACACAGATACGCAGTATTTT.

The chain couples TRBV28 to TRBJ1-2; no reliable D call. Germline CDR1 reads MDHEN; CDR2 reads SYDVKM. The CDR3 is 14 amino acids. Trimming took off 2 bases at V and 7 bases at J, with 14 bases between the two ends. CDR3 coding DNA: TGTGCCAGCAGTTTACAAATCGGGGTAGGTGGCTACACCTTC. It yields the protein CASSLQIGVGGYTF.

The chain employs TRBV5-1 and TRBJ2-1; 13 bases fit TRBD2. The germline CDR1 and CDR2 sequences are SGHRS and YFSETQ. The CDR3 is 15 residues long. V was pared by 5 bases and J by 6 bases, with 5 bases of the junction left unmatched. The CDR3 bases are TGCGCCAGCAGTAGCCGGACTAGCGGGGGCAATGAGCAGTTCTTC. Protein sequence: CASSSRTSGGNEQFF.

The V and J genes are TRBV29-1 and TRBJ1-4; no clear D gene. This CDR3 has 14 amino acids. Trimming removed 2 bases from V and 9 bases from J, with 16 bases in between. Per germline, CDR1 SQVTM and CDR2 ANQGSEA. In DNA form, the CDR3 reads TGCAGCGTTGAACTGCCAGTCGGGATTAAAAAACTGTTTTTT. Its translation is CSVELPVGIKKLFF.

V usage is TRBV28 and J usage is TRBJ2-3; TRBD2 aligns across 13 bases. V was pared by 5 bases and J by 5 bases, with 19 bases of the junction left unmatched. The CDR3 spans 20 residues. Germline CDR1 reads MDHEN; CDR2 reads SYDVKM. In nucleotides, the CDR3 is TGTGCCAGCAGTCTTGTTCCACCGGGACTAGCGGGGCCCGCAGGAGATACGCAGTATTTT. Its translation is CASSLVPPGLAGPAGDTQYF. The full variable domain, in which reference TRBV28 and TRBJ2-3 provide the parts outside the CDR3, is DVKVTQSSRYLVKRTGEKVFLECVQDMDHENMFWYRQDPGLGLRLIYFSYDVKMKEKGDIPEGYSVSREKKERFSLILESASTNQTSMYLCASSLVPPGLAGPAGDTQYFGPGTRLTVL.

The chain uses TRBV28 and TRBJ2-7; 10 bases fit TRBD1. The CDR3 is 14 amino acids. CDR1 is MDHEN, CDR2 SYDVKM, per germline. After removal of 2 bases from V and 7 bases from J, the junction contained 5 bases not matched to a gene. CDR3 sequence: CASSLGTGVREQYF. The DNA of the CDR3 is TGTGCCAGCAGTTTAGGGACAGGGGTTAGGGAGCAGTACTTC.

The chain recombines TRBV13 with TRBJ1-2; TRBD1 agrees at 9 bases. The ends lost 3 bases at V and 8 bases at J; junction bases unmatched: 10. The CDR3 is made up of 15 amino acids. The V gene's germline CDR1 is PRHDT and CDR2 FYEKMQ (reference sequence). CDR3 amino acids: CASSLPGQGKDGYTF. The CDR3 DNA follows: TGTGCCAGCAGCTTGCCGGGACAGGGTAAGGACGGCTACACCTTC.

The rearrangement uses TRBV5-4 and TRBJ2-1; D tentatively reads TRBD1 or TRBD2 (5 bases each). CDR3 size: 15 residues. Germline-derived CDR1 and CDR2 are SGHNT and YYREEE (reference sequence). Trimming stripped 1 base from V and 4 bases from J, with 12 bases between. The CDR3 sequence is CASSLMIGEYNEQFF. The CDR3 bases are TGTGCCAGCAGCTTGATGATAGGGGAGTACAATGAGCAGTTCTTC.

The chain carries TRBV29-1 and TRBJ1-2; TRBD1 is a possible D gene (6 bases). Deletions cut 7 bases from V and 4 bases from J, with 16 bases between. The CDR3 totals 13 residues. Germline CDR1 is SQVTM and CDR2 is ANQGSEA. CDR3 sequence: CSAVQGIGYGYTF. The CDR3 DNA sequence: TGCAGCGCTGTACAGGGTATTGGCTATGGCTACACCTTC.

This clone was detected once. The CDR3 sequence is CASSMGVYYGYTF. The CDR3 DNA is TGTGCCAGTAGTATGGGGGTTTACTATGGCTACACCTTC. The rearrangement joins TRBV19 to TRBJ1-2; D might be TRBD1 (5 bases). The CDR3 is 13 amino acids. Trimming cost V 3 bases and J 3 bases, with 8 bases left between them. The germline CDR1 and CDR2 sequences are LNHDA and SQIVND (reference sequence).